A single sample gave rise to the 9 T cell receptor beta chains below, sequenced in a study of blood T cell repertoires in COVID-19. The method was immunoSEQ multiplex PCR; TCRdb's version includes in-frame clones alone and lacks a portion of them. The sample contains tens of thousands of clones, roughly 80% of which appear only once. Sequenced material: peripheral blood. These receptors were obtained from an older woman with acute or convalescent COVID-19.

The chain uses TRBV5-8 and TRBJ1-2; D remains ambiguous. Germline V gene lookup returns CDR1 SGHTS and CDR2 YDEGEE. The CDR3 totals 15 residues. Trimming shortened V by 5 bases and J by 2 bases, and 16 bases separated the two germline ends. CDR3 sequence (DNA): TGTGCCAGCAGGTGGCCCGGGGTTTCCAACTATGGCTACACCTTC. Amino acid sequence: CASRWPGVSNYGYTF.

The chain employs TRBV5-1 and TRBJ2-5, with 7 bases aligning to TRBD1. The CDR3 has 18 residues. Germline V gene sequence: CDR1 SGHRS, CDR2 YFSETQ. J was trimmed by 0 bases and V by 4 bases; bases with no gene match: 15. This CDR3 reads CASSPGSTGESYQETQYF. CDR3 bases: TGCGCCAGCAGCCCGGGCTCTACAGGGGAAAGCTACCAAGAGACCCAGTACTTC.

The J gene is TRBJ1-1, the V gene TRBV7-2; D may be TRBD1 (6 bases). The CDR3 length is 15 residues. Germline-derived CDR1 and CDR2 are SGHTA and FQGNSA. The V end lost 2 bases, the J end lost 8 bases, and 18 bases lay between the germline ends. The CDR3 sequence: CASSLKQGSLQEAFF. CDR3 coding DNA: TGTGCCAGCAGCTTAAAACAGGGTTCACTACAGGAAGCTTTCTTT.

V usage is TRBV7-9 and J usage is TRBJ1-4, with D hard to call. V shed 0 bases and J shed 4 bases, with 9 bases lying between them. The CDR3 consists of 15 residues. Looked up from germline, CDR1 is SEHNR and CDR2 is FQNEAQ (reference sequence). The CDR3 region is CASSLASGVNEKLFF. CDR3 coding DNA: TGTGCCAGCAGCTTAGCGAGCGGTGTTAATGAAAAACTGTTTTTT.

This chain connects TRBV30 to TRBJ2-1, with D possibly matching TRBD2 (6 bases). V dropped 4 bases and J dropped 6 bases, with 19 bases sitting between them. The CDR3 is 15 residues long. Germline V CDR1 and CDR2: GTSNPN, SVGIG (reference sequence). The CDR3 here is CAWNLEGPLGNEQFF. DNA for the CDR3: TGTGCCTGGAACTTGGAGGGCCCTCTAGGCAATGAGCAGTTCTTC.

The rearrangement uses TRBV6-5 and TRBJ2-2; TRBD1 agrees at 7 bases. J gave up 5 bases and V 5 bases, and 2 bases lay outside the gene matches. The CDR3 has 13 amino acids. CDR1 is MNHEY, CDR2 SVGAGI, per germline. The CDR3 region is CASSPQGTGELFF. The CDR3, as DNA: TGTGCCAGCAGTCCACAGGGGACCGGGGAGCTGTTTTTT.

This sequence joins TRBV2 and TRBJ1-5, with D perhaps TRBD1 (6 bases). Trimming pared 4 bases from V and 4 bases from J, leaving 11 bases between. From germline, CDR1 is SNHLY and CDR2 FYNNEI. The CDR3 length is 14 residues. Here the CDR3 reads CASSVEGTNQPQHF. The CDR3 coding sequence is TGTGCCAGCAGTGTTGAGGGGACAAATCAGCCCCAGCATTTT.

The chain has TRBV2 and TRBJ2-3, with a weak D call TRBD2 (5 bases). The germline V gene has CDR1 SNHLY and CDR2 FYNNEI. This CDR3 is 15 amino acids long. V lost 4 bases, J lost 3 bases, and 14 bases lay in between. The CDR3 DNA is TGTGCCAGCAGTGGTCTGGCTTCGGGGACAGATACGCAGTATTTT. Residues: CASSGLASGTDTQYF. The full variable domain, its missing parts supplied by reference TRBV2 and TRBJ2-3, is EPEVTQTPSHQVTQMGQEVILRCVPISNHLYFYWYRQILGQKVEFLVSFYNNEISEKSEIFDDQFSVERPDGSNFTLKIRSTKLEDSAMYFCASSGLASGTDTQYFGPGTRLTVL.

The V call is TRBV18, the J call TRBJ1-1, with D hard to call. Germline CDR1 reads KGHSH; CDR2 reads LQKENI. V shed 8 bases and J shed 3 bases, with 7 bases lying between them. The CDR3 contains 11 residues. The CDR3 coding sequence is TGTGCCAGCCGCTCGGACACTGAAGCTTTCTTT. Translated, it gives CASRSDTEAFF.